Each of the 10 T cell receptor beta chains below was sequenced from the same sample in a study of cytomegalovirus exposure and HLA in healthy donors. The PCR was carried out with 60 Vbeta primers and 13 Jbeta primers. Clones were read by immunoSEQ multiplex PCR, and TCRdb kept only the in-frame ones, dropping some. Counted here are over 85,000 clones, approximately 87% occurring once; the ten biggest clones make up just over 2.5%. Sequenced input: PBMCs. The receptors shown here come from a man aged 40-49 years in good health and CMV-seronegative.

This rearrangement joins TRBV5-6 to TRBJ1-6; D not resolved. The CDR3 loop spans 18 amino acids. Trimming pared 4 bases from V and 0 bases from J, leaving 17 bases between. Germline V lookup: CDR1 SGHDT, CDR2 YYEEEE. The CDR3 DNA sequence: TGTGCCAGCAGCCTGGGTCTGGCAGCGAGCTCCTATAATTCACCCCTCCACTTT. Protein product: CASSLGLAASSYNSPLHF. Together with reference TRBV5-6 and TRBJ1-6, the CDR3 gives the full variable domain: DAGVTQSPTHLIKTRGQQVTLRCSPKSGHDTVSWYQQALGQGPQFIFQYYEEEERQRGNFPDRFSGHQFPNYSSELNVNALLLGDSALYLCASSLGLAASSYNSPLHFGNGTRLTVT.

The sample holds a few counts of this clone. V and J are TRBV6-1 and TRBJ1-4; a weak D match, TRBD1 (6 bases). With 10 bases removed from V and 2 bases from J, the gap between germline ends came to 14 bases. CDR3 size: 14 residues. Germline V gene lookup returns CDR1 MNHNS and CDR2 SASEGT. This CDR3 is CATGRGATNEKLFF. The CDR3 DNA reads TGTGCCACCGGTCGGGGGGCCACTAATGAAAAACTGTTTTTT.

The chain combines TRBV18 with TRBJ2-5; D gene unclear. The length of the CDR3 is 14 residues. The ends were cut back, 0 bases at V and 2 bases at J, with 7 bases in the middle. The V gene's germline CDR1 is KGHSH and CDR2 LQKENI. This CDR3 is CASSPPPGQETQYF. Here the CDR3 DNA reads TGTGCCAGCTCACCACCTCCAGGACAAGAGACCCAGTACTTC.

The chain joins TRBV5-1 to TRBJ1-4; 12 bases fit TRBD1. Germline values: CDR1 SGHRS, CDR2 YFSETQ. With 0 bases clipped from V and 8 bases from J, the junction kept 14 bases outside the gene matches. This CDR3 is built from 19 residues. The CDR3: CASSLGPPGQGASDEKLFF. The DNA of the CDR3 is TGCGCCAGCAGCTTGGGACCACCGGGACAGGGGGCTTCGGACGAAAAACTGTTTTTT.

The chain has TRBV7-8 and TRBJ2-7, with D maybe TRBD2 (6 bases). The CDR3 covers 15 residues. V was clipped by 1 base and J by 4 bases, with 14 bases between them. The V gene's germline CDR1 is SGHVS and CDR2 FQNEAQ. The CDR3, as DNA: TGTGCCAGCAGCTTAGGGGGACTGGACTATTACGAGCAGTACTTC. Translation gives CASSLGGLDYYEQYF.

The V and J genes are TRBV6-6 and TRBJ2-5; 11 nucleotides agree with TRBD1. Germline CDR1 MNHNY, CDR2 SVGAGI (reference sequence). V dropped 4 bases and J dropped 5; count of bases not matched to a gene: 3. The CDR3 covers 14 residues. The CDR3 nucleotides read TGTGCCAGCAGTTGGACAGGGGGCGGTGAGACCCAGTACTTC. It is translated as CASSWTGGGETQYF.

The genes are TRBV5-1 and TRBJ1-6, with 8 bases aligning to TRBD1. Per germline, CDR1 SGHRS and CDR2 YFSETQ. Trimming at V came to 0 bases and at J to 0 bases, leaving 2 bases not matched to a gene. The CDR3 consists of 17 residues. The CDR3 loop reads CASSLGTGNSYNSPLHF. CDR3 DNA: TGCGCCAGCAGCTTGGGGACAGGGAACTCCTATAATTCACCCCTCCACTTT.

The rearrangement joins TRBV7-2 to TRBJ1-1; D not certain. The V and J ends lost 5 bases and 3 bases respectively, with 10 bases between them. Germline loops: CDR1 SGHTA, CDR2 FQGNSA. The CDR3 runs 13 residues. The CDR3, as DNA: TGTGCCAGCAGCCGCGGCGGGGACACTGAAGCTTTCTTT. Translating gives CASSRGGDTEAFF.

The V gene is TRBV5-8, the J gene TRBJ1-5; 7 bases are a match to TRBD1. Germline trimming cut 7 bases from V and 0 bases from J; bases unmatched to any gene: 4. This CDR3 has 14 residues. Germline CDR1 and CDR2: SGHTS and YDEGEE. In nucleotides, the CDR3 is TGTGCCAGCGCAGGGGGATTTAGCAATCAGCCCCAGCATTTT. Translating gives CASAGGFSNQPQHF.

The chain joins TRBV5-4 to TRBJ2-5, with 11 bases matching TRBD2. The assigned J gene may be wrong: the sequence end matches TRBJ2-7 better. CDR1 SGHNT and CDR2 YYREEE come from the germline V gene (reference sequence). The length of the CDR3 is 16 residues. This chain's CDR3 is CASSLPSSGGHYEQYF. DNA for the CDR3: TGTGCCAGCAGCTTGCCTTCTAGCGGGGGGCACTACGAGCAGTACTTC.